This entry lists 13 T cell receptor beta chains sequenced from one sample in a study of identifying expanded T cells in peripheral blood. Produced via immunoSEQ multiplex PCR; TCRdb's table is partial and in-frame only. The sample has about 100,000 clones; 87% are singletons. Sequences were obtained from blood. The receptors were gathered from a person aged 18 to 75 in good health.

The rearrangement joins TRBV10-2 to TRBJ1-1, with D tentatively TRBD1 (6 bases). The CDR3 sequence is 12 residues long. Trimming removed 6 bases from V and 6 bases from J, with 11 bases in between. CDR1 is WSHSY, CDR2 SAAADI, per germline. The CDR3 DNA reads as TGCGCCAGCAGAAACAGGGCCCCTGAAGCTTTCTTT. Translated, it gives CASRNRAPEAFF.

This sequence joins TRBV18 and TRBJ2-7; D might be TRBD2 (7 bases). Germline V gene data show CDR1 as KGHSH and CDR2 as LQKENI. The CDR3 totals 15 residues. V lost 2 bases and J 4 bases, leaving 15 bases between the germline ends. The CDR3 nucleotides are TGTGCCAGCTCACCAGCGGGGGCTTCTCTTTACGAGCAGTACTTC. Amino acids: CASSPAGASLYEQYF.

The chain has TRBV30 and TRBJ1-3; 7 bases are shared with TRBD1. Germline CDR1 GTSNPN, CDR2 SVGIG (reference sequence). Unmatched junction bases numbered 2, after V lost 3 bases and J lost 0 bases. This CDR3 is built from 14 residues. CDR3 DNA: TGTGCCTGGAGCTGGGACAGCTCTGGAAACACCATATATTTT. Its translation: CAWSWDSSGNTIYF.

V usage is TRBV15 and J usage is TRBJ1-6; 10 nucleotides line up with TRBD1. V trimming: 5 bases; J trimming: 8 bases; junction bases outside the gene matches: 3. Germline V gene data show CDR1 as LNHNV and CDR2 as YYDKDF (reference sequence). The CDR3 spans 14 residues. This chain's CDR3 is CATSSGQGDSPLHF. The CDR3 region has the DNA TGTGCCACCAGCTCCGGACAGGGGGATTCACCCCTCCACTTT.

This chain links TRBV6-5 with TRBJ1-1; 8 bases agree with TRBD1. CDR1 is MNHEY, CDR2 SVGAGI, per germline. V lost 7 bases to trimming and J lost 1 base; unmatched junction nucleotides: 5. This CDR3 spans 14 amino acids. CDR3 nucleotides: TGTGCCAGCAAAAACGGACAGGGGAACACTGAAGCTTTCTTT. Translation gives CASKNGQGNTEAFF.

V is TRBV5-6 and J is TRBJ2-2; possibly TRBD1 for D (6 bases). Per germline, CDR1 SGHDT and CDR2 YYEEEE. The CDR3 length is 14 residues. V shed 5 bases and J shed 8 bases, with 16 bases lying between them. CDR3 coding DNA: TGTGCCAGCAGATTTGGGACACCGGCGGGGGAGCTGTTTTTT. This translates into CASRFGTPAGELFF.

V usage is TRBV15 and J usage is TRBJ2-1; no firm D call. V lost 6 bases to trimming and J lost 7 bases, with 10 bases between them. The CDR3 loop spans 12 amino acids. Per the germline V gene, CDR1 is LNHNV and CDR2 is YYDKDF (reference sequence). CDR3 DNA: TGTGCCACCAGGACGGCGAGTAATGAGCAGTTCTTC. It codes for CATRTASNEQFF.

The chain uses TRBV4-3 and TRBJ2-5, with D unresolved. Trimming pared 4 bases from V and 1 base from J, leaving 13 bases between. Per germline, CDR1 LGHNA and CDR2 YSLEER. The CDR3 contains 15 residues. In DNA form, the CDR3 reads TGCGCCAGCAGCCTATCCGGGTCCAGCCAAGAGACCCAGTACTTC. Translating it yields CASSLSGSSQETQYF.

The chain combines TRBV30 with TRBJ1-3; D gene uncertain. The CDR3 consists of 14 residues. CDR1 and CDR2 (germline): GTSNPN, SVGIG (reference sequence). V gave up 1 base and J gave up 3 bases, with 10 bases separating them. Here the CDR3 reads CAWSGEVGGNTIYF. The CDR3 DNA sequence: TGTGCCTGGAGTGGGGAGGTGGGTGGAAACACCATATATTTT.

The V call is TRBV21-1, the J call TRBJ2-7; TRBD2 is the table's D call, not checked against the DNA. TRBV21-1 has pseudogene status. This CDR3 contains 19 residues. This chain's CDR3 is CASSTETGTSGVSSYEQYF. CDR3 in DNA: TGTGCCAGCAGCACGGAAACCGGGACTAGCGGGGTAAGCTCCTACGAGCAGTACTTC.

The chain has TRBV9 and TRBJ2-2, with 9 bases aligning to TRBD1. V lost 3 bases to trimming and J lost 7 bases; unmatched junction nucleotides: 13. CDR1 SGDLS and CDR2 YYNGEE come from the germline V gene. This CDR3 contains 17 residues. Here the CDR3 DNA reads TGTGCCAGCAGCGCCGCGGGGACAGGGCCCTATGGCGGGGAGCTGTTTTTT. Amino acid sequence: CASSAAGTGPYGGELFF.

This clone was observed a single time. The chain is built from TRBV5-6 and TRBJ1-5, with D perhaps TRBD1 (6 bases). Germline V CDR1 and CDR2: SGHDT, YYEEEE. Trimming cost V 4 bases and J 0 bases, with 11 bases left between them. The CDR3 is 15 amino acids. CDR3 sequence (DNA): TGTGCCAGCAGCGGCAGGGGTTATAGCAATCAGCCCCAGCATTTT. It codes for CASSGRGYSNQPQHF.

The rearrangement links TRBV6-6 to TRBJ2-5; 8 nucleotides align to TRBD2. The CDR3 loop spans 14 amino acids. Germline CDR1 and CDR2: MNHNY and SVGAGI (reference sequence). The V gene end was trimmed by 6 bases and the J gene end by 5 bases; junction bases not matched to a gene: 8. The CDR3 here is CASRPGGPVETQYF. The CDR3 nucleotides read TGTGCCAGCAGACCGGGGGGGCCAGTGGAGACCCAGTACTTC.